This T cell receptor beta chain was retrieved from a study of cytomegalovirus exposure and HLA in healthy donors. Primers: 60 Vbeta forward and 13 Jbeta reverse. The protocol was immunoSEQ multiplex PCR, while the TCRdb copy is restricted to in-frame clones and leaves out a portion. Here the sample spans 95,000 to 150,000 clones, around 80% being singletons. In germline, CDR1 is SGHNT, CDR2 YYREEE (reference sequence). This CDR3 has 14 residues. J gave up 4 bases and V 5 bases, and 6 bases lay outside the gene matches. Overall study findings and caveats: A later analysis associated 16,951 TCR beta sequences with HLA alleles at a 0.05 false discovery rate. In a later analysis, HLA-associated beta chains showed higher expansion and lower generation probabilities than comparable chains. When a later analysis was performed, an Asian-associated ancestry cluster reportedly had fewer N-insertions than the roughly 700-donor mean.

Donors sampled were nominally healthy, though unrecorded immune exposures were likely. This clone has a handful of counts. The antigen remains undetermined. The origin of this receptor is a female donor in good health and CMV-seropositive. The sequencing sample was made of PBMCs. V gene TRBV5-4 combines with J gene TRBJ2-5; 9 bases agree with TRBD1. As DNA, the CDR3 is TGTGCCAGCAGTCGGGACAGGGTACGAGAGACCCAGTACTTC. Translating gives CASSRDRVRETQYF.